A selection of T cell receptor beta chains follows, all from one sample in a study of radiotherapy plus CTLA-4 blockade in lung cancer. Assay used: immunoSEQ multiplex PCR; TCRdb lists only in-frame clones, some missing. The repertoire includes approximately 40,000 clones, 60% to 80% of them detected once, and over 2.5% sits in the top ten. Sequenced here: peripheral blood, sampled from a patient treated with radiotherapy plus ipilimumab. Receptors were obtained from a human donor with non-small cell lung cancer whose response to radiotherapy plus ipilimumab could not be evaluated. The CDR3 runs from the conserved cysteine through the conserved F or W. Fields, in order: CDR3 length, clone size, J gene, V gene, D gene, CDR3 protein, CDR3 DNA. D genes are given only for firm matches. Clone sizes are given selectively: once, few, many, or a class where the clone is expanded.

15 NA TRBJ2-7 TRBV5-8 TRBD1 CASSLASGQFYEQYF TGTGCCAGCAGCCTTGCATCGGGACAGTTCTACGAGCAGTACTTC
14 once TRBJ1-1 TRBV29-1 TRBD1 CSVLKGQANTEAFF TGCAGCGTCTTAAAGGGACAGGCGAACACTGAAGCTTTCTTT
12 NA TRBJ2-1 TRBV7-2 NA CASSFYGDEQFF TGTGCCAGCAGCTTTTACGGGGATGAGCAGTTCTTC
13 NA TRBJ1-2 TRBV7-2 NA CASSIPLNYGYTF TGTGCCAGCAGCATACCACTAAACTATGGCTACACCTTC
15 NA TRBJ2-2 TRBV6-5 NA CASSYTGDHTGELFF TGTGCCAGCAGTTACACGGGGGACCACACCGGGGAGCTGTTTTTT
16 NA TRBJ1-2 TRBV4-3 NA CASSQDLSTSNYGYTF TGCGCCAGCAGCCAAGATTTGAGCACTTCTAACTATGGCTACACCTTC
17 NA TRBJ2-5 TRBV4-1 TRBD2 CASSQEGLAGEWETQYF TGCGCCAGCAGCCAGGAGGGACTAGCGGGGGAGTGGGAGACCCAGTACTTC
15 NA TRBJ2-7 TRBV7-2 TRBD1 CASSSRGQTNYEQYF TGTGCCAGCAGCTCGAGGGGGCAGACCAACTACGAGCAGTACTTC
14 NA TRBJ1-1 TRBV2 NA CATSKGGSHTEAFF TGTGCCACTTCGAAAGGGGGATCACACACTGAAGCTTTCTTT
15 NA TRBJ1-5 TRBV19 NA CASSRTVFQAQPQHF TGTGCCAGTAGTAGAACAGTCTTCCAGGCACAGCCCCAGCATTTT
14 NA TRBJ2-5 TRBV7-2 NA CASSLGTSSETQYF TGTGCCAGCAGCTTAGGTACTAGCTCAGAGACCCAGTACTTC
15 NA TRBJ2-7 TRBV5-1 TRBD2 CASSLVGGGAFEQYF TGCGCCAGCAGCTTGGTGGGCGGGGGGGCGTTCGAGCAGTACTTC
16 few TRBJ2-7 TRBV28 TRBD2 CASSFHLAALSYEQYF TGTGCCAGCAGTTTTCATCTAGCGGCCCTCTCCTACGAGCAGTACTTC
15 NA TRBJ1-1 TRBV7-9 NA CASSQIDRSNTEAFF TGTGCCAGCAGCCAGATAGACAGGAGTAACACTGAAGCTTTCTTT
14 few TRBJ1-1 TRBV6-1 NA CASSELTVNTEAFF TGTGCCAGCAGTGAACTGACAGTCAACACTGAAGCTTTCTTT
15 NA TRBJ2-5 TRBV10-2 TRBD2 CASSDVLAVRETQYF TGCGCCAGCAGTGATGTACTAGCGGTTCGGGAGACCCAGTACTTC
11 NA TRBJ2-7 TRBV18 NA CASSPNSEQYF TGTGCCAGCTCCCCTAACAGCGAGCAGTACTTC
17 few TRBJ1-4 TRBV6-1 NA CASSDWGGSAFNEKLFF TGTGCCAGCAGTGATTGGGGCGGCTCGGCTTTTAATGAAAAACTGTTTTTT
18 NA TRBJ1-3 TRBV7-3 NA CASSLIPVGGLSGNTIYF TGTGCCAGCAGCTTAATCCCCGTGGGGGGACTCTCTGGAAACACCATATATTTT
14 NA TRBJ2-3 TRBV2 NA CASSPRQSTDTQYF TGTGCCAGCAGTCCTCGACAGAGCACAGATACGCAGTATTTT
18 NA TRBJ2-2 TRBV19 TRBD1 CASSAPDRGVANTGELFF TGTGCCAGTAGTGCACCTGACAGGGGTGTGGCGAACACCGGGGAGCTGTTTTTT
14 NA TRBJ2-5 TRBV5-1 NA CASSHGTAQETQYF TGCGCCAGCAGCCACGGGACTGCCCAAGAGACCCAGTACTTC
15 few TRBJ1-3 TRBV5-1 TRBD1 CASSQGWTGGNTIYF TGCGCCAGCAGCCAAGGATGGACAGGTGGAAACACCATATATTTT
14 once TRBJ1-5 TRBV7-9 TRBD1 CASSQDRGGQPQHF TGTGCCAGCAGCCAGGACAGGGGAGGTCAGCCCCAGCATTTT
16 NA TRBJ2-3 TRBV2 TRBD2 CASRELAGPPTDTQYF TGTGCCAGCAGGGAACTAGCGGGGCCCCCAACAGATACGCAGTATTTT
17 NA TRBJ2-6 TRBV2 NA CASSEVSGNSGANVLTF TGTGCCAGCAGTGAAGTTAGCGGCAACTCTGGGGCCAACGTCCTGACTTTC
14 NA TRBJ2-7 TRBV7-9 NA CASSLTGPSYEQYF TGTGCCAGCAGTTTAACAGGACCCTCCTACGAGCAGTACTTC
12 few TRBJ1-5 TRBV10-3 NA CAIGANNQPQHF TGTGCCATCGGAGCCAACAATCAGCCCCAGCATTTT
13 NA TRBJ1-5 TRBV6-1 NA CASKFDSNQPQHF TGTGCCAGCAAATTCGACAGCAATCAGCCCCAACATTTT
14 NA TRBJ1-1 TRBV7-2 NA CASSPQGQNTEAFF TGTGCCAGCAGCCCTCAGGGCCAGAACACTGAAGCTTTCTTT
15 once TRBJ2-1 TRBV6-1 TRBD2 CASSEVTSANNEQFF TGTGCCAGCAGTGAAGTAACTAGCGCTAACAATGAGCAGTTCTTC
15 NA TRBJ2-7 TRBV16 TRBD1 CASSQAGTGPVEQYF TGTGCCAGCAGCCAAGCCGGGACAGGACCTGTCGAGCAGTACTTC
17 NA TRBJ2-6 TRBV4-1 NA CASSQGRVRTGANVLTF TGCGCCAGCAGCCAGGGCAGGGTAAGAACTGGGGCCAACGTCCTGACTTTC
16 NA TRBJ2-5 TRBV28 TRBD1 CASSAWTGGYQETQYF TGTGCCAGCAGTGCCTGGACAGGGGGGTACCAAGAGACCCAGTACTTC
14 few TRBJ1-2 TRBV5-1 TRBD1 CASSMGQGASGYTF TGCGCCAGCAGCATGGGACAGGGGGCGAGTGGCTACACCTTC
18 NA TRBJ2-1 TRBV27 NA CASSLSPQVGVGGNEQFF TGTGCCAGCAGTTTATCTCCACAGGTAGGGGTCGGGGGCAATGAGCAGTTCTTC
14 NA TRBJ2-7 TRBV6-4 NA CASSPDRNSYEQYF TGTGCCAGCAGTCCCGACAGGAACTCCTACGAGCAGTACTTC
15 NA TRBJ2-2 TRBV19 TRBD1 CASITSRGHTGELFF TGTGCCAGTATTACCAGCAGGGGGCACACCGGGGAGCTGTTTTTT
16 few TRBJ1-1 TRBV18 NA CASSQQEQDINTEAFF TGTGCCAGCTCTCAACAAGAACAGGACATTAACACTGAAGCTTTCTTT
17 NA TRBJ2-5 TRBV15 TRBD2 CATSANPSGGAGETQYF TGTGCCACCAGCGCTAACCCTAGCGGGGGGGCCGGGGAGACCCAGTACTTC
14 NA TRBJ1-3 TRBV6-5 TRBD1 CASRLRDSGNTIYF TGTGCCAGCAGACTCCGGGACAGCGGAAACACCATATATTTT
18 few TRBJ1-2 TRBV28 NA CASSLVNRRYKANYGYTF TGTGCCAGCAGCCTGGTAAACAGGCGATACAAAGCTAACTATGGCTACACCTTC
13 NA TRBJ1-1 TRBV2 NA CAIMDTGRTEAFF TGTGCCATTATGGACACCGGGCGGACTGAAGCTTTCTTT
16 NA TRBJ2-1 TRBV19 TRBD2 CASSIEGGLAFNEQFF TGTGCCAGTAGTATAGAAGGAGGACTAGCGTTCAATGAGCAGTTCTTC
14 NA TRBJ2-5 TRBV7-9 NA CASSSTGQGETQYF TGTGCCAGCAGCTCGACAGGCCAGGGAGAGACCCAGTACTTC
15 once TRBJ1-1 TRBV7-9 NA CASSLAGTMNTEAFF TGTGCCAGCAGCTTAGCGGGGACTATGAACACTGAAGCTTTCTTT
19 NA TRBJ1-4 TRBV4-3 TRBD1 CASSFIVRDRGHRGEKLFF TGCGCCAGCAGCTTTATCGTACGGGACAGGGGGCATCGGGGTGAAAAACTGTTTTTT
14 medium-sized TRBJ1-3 TRBV6-5 NA CASTNPGGGNTIYF TGTGCCAGCACCAACCCGGGAGGTGGAAACACCATATATTTT
16 NA TRBJ2-7 TRBV6-1 NA CASSEEIWGPPYEQYF TGTGCCAGCAGTGAAGAGATTTGGGGGCCTCCCTACGAGCAGTACTTC
15 NA TRBJ2-1 TRBV4-1 TRBD1 CASSQQGATYNEQFF TGCGCCAGCAGCCAACAGGGGGCAACCTACAATGAGCAGTTCTTC
15 NA TRBJ2-5 TRBV9 TRBD2 CASSLGLAGGETQYF TGTGCCAGCAGCTTAGGACTAGCGGGGGGGGAGACCCAGTACTTC
11 NA TRBJ2-7 TRBV27 NA CASSSGWQQYF TGTGCCAGCAGTTCAGGGTGGCAGCAGTACTTC
13 NA TRBJ1-2 TRBV9 NA CASSGGPDYGYTF TGTGCCAGCAGCGGGGGGCCCGACTATGGCTACACCTTC